This TCR beta chain was documented in a study of T cells after yellow fever vaccination. There are 15 residues in the CDR3. V was shortened by 5 bases and J by 1 base, with 14 bases between the two germline ends. Germline V gives CDR1 SGHTA, CDR2 FQGNSA. This clonotype was observed a few times. TCRdb re-analysed the 5' RACE reads in MiXCR, keeping a single row per CDR3 protein. The sample gives 70,000 or so distinct CDR3 sequences, about 7.7% of which show up once; about 27% is in the top ten. This TCR came from a man younger than 35 who received the YFV17D yellow fever vaccine. The genes are TRBV7-2 and TRBJ2-5, with D perhaps matching TRBD2 (5 bases). The source material was CD8+ T cells sorted from PBMCs, sampled around 10 days after the first yellow fever vaccination. The CDR3 coding sequence is TGTGCCAGCAGCGAAGGTAGCCGGGGCCAAGAGACCCAGTACTTC. The encoded protein is CASSEGSRGQETQYF. Full variable domain (remainder filled in from reference TRBV7-2 and TRBJ2-5): GAGVSQSPSNKVTEKGKDVELRCDPISGHTALYWYRQSLGQGLEFLIYFQGNSAPDKSGLPSDRFSAERTGGSVSTLTIQRTQQEDSAVYLCASSEGSRGQETQYFGPGTRLLVL.